The subject of this entry is one T cell receptor beta chain. The antigen is undetermined. This specimen belongs to a study of T cell responses to AZD1222 COVID-19 vaccine. Second-dose intervals near 4 or 12 weeks were combined. Broader study findings: The span of vaccine-associated CD4 TCRs extended across spike, with dominance at 160-218 and 743-854. In all cases, repertoires were sampled only after the peak T cell response.

CDR1 is SGHAT and CDR2 is FQNNGV in the germline V gene. The CDR3 totals 14 residues. V gave up 4 bases and J gave up 3 bases, with 12 bases separating them. Clones were read by immunoSEQ multiplex PCR, and TCRdb kept only the in-frame ones, dropping some. The sample has some 120,000 clones; about 90% are singletons. The sequence came from an adult who received the AZD1222 COVID-19 vaccine. Source: peripheral blood, taken 28 days after the second AZD1222 dose. V is TRBV11-2 and J is TRBJ1-1; maybe TRBD1 (6 bases). CDR3: CASSSRTEYTEAFF. The CDR3, as DNA: TGTGCCAGCAGCTCAAGGACAGAATACACTGAAGCTTTCTTT.